This TCR beta chain stems from a study of shared clonotypes between healthy human individuals. Regarding this clone: The antigen remains unidentified.

This CDR3 has 15 residues. With 5 bases clipped from V and 6 bases from J, the junction kept 9 bases outside the gene matches. From germline, CDR1 is MNHEY and CDR2 SVGAGI. Clones were read by immunoSEQ multiplex PCR, and TCRdb kept only the in-frame ones, dropping some. The sample lists 2 million to 2.5 million clones; about 90% were seen once. Study-wide findings and caveats: Researchers found naive subsets generally carried larger estimated richness than memory subsets. It was observed that about 5% of naive CD4 clonotypes were shared across several donors. Investigators collected only blood, and repertoires in tissues likely differ.

This clonotype originated in a man aged 18 to 30 in good health. Some clones in this sample may be carry-over from other donors' samples. The sequenced sample consisted of naive CD4+ T cells from PBMCs. Subset defined: CD45RA+ positively selected. The chain joins TRBV6-5 to TRBJ2-4; 8 nucleotides match TRBD1. CDR3 sequence reads: CASSRRTGFGNIQYF. The CDR3 DNA reads as TGTGCCAGCAGTCGTAGGACAGGGTTCGGAAACATTCAGTACTTC.